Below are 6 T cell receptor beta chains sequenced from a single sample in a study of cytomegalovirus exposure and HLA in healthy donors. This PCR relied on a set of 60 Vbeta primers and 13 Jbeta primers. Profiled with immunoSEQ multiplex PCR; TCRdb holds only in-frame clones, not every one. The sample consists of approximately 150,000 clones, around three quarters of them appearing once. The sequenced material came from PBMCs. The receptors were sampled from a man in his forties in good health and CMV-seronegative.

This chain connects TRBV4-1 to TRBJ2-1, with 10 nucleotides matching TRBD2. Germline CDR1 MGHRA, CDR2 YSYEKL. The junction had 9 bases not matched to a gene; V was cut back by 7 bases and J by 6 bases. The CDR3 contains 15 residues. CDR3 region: CASTLTSGESNEQFF. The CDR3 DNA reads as TGCGCCAGCACCCTAACTAGCGGGGAAAGCAATGAGCAGTTCTTC.

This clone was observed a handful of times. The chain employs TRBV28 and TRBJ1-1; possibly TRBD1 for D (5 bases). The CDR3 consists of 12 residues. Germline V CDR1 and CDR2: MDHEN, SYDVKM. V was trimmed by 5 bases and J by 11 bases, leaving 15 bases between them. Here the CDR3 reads CASSRQRQSAFF. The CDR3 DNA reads TGTGCCAGCAGTCGACAGAGGCAATCGGCTTTCTTT.

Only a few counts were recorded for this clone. This CDR3 is CAWSIQGIDTQYF. DNA of the CDR3: TGTGCCTGGTCAATTCAGGGGATAGATACGCAGTATTTT. This chain links TRBV30 with TRBJ2-3, with D perhaps matching TRBD1 (6 bases). V was cut by 5 bases and J by 5 bases, with 14 bases left in between. The germline gives CDR1 GTSNPN, CDR2 SVGIG (reference sequence). CDR3 length equals 13 residues.

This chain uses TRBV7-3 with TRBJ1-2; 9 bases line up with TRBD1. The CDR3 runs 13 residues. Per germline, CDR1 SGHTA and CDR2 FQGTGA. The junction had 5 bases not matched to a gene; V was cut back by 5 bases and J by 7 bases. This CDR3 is CASSLGQGFGYTF. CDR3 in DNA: TGTGCCAGCAGCCTAGGACAGGGGTTTGGCTACACCTTC.

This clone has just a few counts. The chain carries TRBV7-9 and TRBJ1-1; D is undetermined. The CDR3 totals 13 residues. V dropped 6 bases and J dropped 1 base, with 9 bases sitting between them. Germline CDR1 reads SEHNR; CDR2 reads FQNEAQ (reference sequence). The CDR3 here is CASSQAGNTEAFF. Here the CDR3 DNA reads TGTGCCAGCAGTCAAGCGGGGAACACTGAAGCTTTCTTT.

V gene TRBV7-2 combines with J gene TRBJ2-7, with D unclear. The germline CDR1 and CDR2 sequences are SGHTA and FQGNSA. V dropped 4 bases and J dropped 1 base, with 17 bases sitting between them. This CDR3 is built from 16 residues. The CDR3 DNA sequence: TGTGCCAGCAGCTCCCTCGACGACTTTCCGTCCTACGAGCAGTACTTC. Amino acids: CASSSLDDFPSYEQYF.